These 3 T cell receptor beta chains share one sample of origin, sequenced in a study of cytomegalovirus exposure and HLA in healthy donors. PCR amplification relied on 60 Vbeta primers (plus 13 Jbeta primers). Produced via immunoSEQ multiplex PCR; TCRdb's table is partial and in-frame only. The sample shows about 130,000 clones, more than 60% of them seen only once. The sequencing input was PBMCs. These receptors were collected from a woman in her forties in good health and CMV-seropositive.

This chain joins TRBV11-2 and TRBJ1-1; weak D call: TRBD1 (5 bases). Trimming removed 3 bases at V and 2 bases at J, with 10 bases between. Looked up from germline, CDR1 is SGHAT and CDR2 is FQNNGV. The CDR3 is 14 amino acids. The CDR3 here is CASSLGGVNTEAFF. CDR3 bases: TGTGCCAGCAGCTTGGGAGGGGTTAACACTGAAGCTTTCTTT.

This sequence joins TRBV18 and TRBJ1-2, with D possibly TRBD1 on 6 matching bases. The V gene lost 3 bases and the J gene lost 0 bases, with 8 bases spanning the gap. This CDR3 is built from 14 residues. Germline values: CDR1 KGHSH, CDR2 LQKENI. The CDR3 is CASSPTGSNYGYTF. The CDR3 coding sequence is TGTGCCAGCTCACCGACAGGCTCTAACTATGGCTACACCTTC.

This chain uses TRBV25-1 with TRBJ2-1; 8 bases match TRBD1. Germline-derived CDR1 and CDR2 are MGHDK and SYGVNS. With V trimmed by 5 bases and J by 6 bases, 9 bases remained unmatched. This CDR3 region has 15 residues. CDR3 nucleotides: TGTGCCAGCAGTCTCGGACAGGGTCGAGGCAATGAGCAGTTCTTC. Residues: CASSLGQGRGNEQFF.